This T cell receptor beta chain is drawn from a study of cytomegalovirus exposure and HLA in healthy donors. The V gene lost 10 bases and the J gene lost 1 base, with 10 bases spanning the gap. The CDR3 is 12 amino acids. CDR1 and CDR2 (germline): MNHNS, SASEGT. The study ran its PCR with 60 Vbeta and 13 Jbeta primers. Measured with immunoSEQ multiplex PCR; TCRdb has only the in-frame clones, and not every one. The table has approximately 130,000 clones, around 78% seen once; the top ten hold 1.8%. A word on this clone: Its antigen is still unknown.

Study results and limitations: Fewer than 20,000 TCR beta sequences were associated with HLA alleles at 0.05 false discovery rate in a later analysis. As immune exposure information, only CMV serostatus was available.

The sequenced material came from PBMCs. The sequence derives from a female donor in good health and CMV-seropositive. The chain has TRBV6-1 and TRBJ2-5; tentative D call: TRBD1 (6 bases). The CDR3, as DNA: TGTGCCACCCGGACAGCCCAAGAGACCCAGTACTTC. Translating gives CATRTAQETQYF.